The T cell receptor (beta chain) described here comes from a study of blood T cell repertoires in COVID-19. Clones were sequenced by immunoSEQ multiplex PCR, and TCRdb holds only the in-frame ones, with some missing. The sample records 130,000 or so clones, approximately 77% being singletons. Sequencing used peripheral blood. This sequence originates from a man older than 75 with acute or convalescent COVID-19.

The CDR3 sequence: CASSRMANSPLHF. The CDR3 nucleotides are TGTGCCAGCAGCCGCATGGCCAATTCACCCCTCCACTTT. This chain uses TRBV11-3 with TRBJ1-6, with D unclear. CDR3 length equals 13 residues. Trimming left V 5 bases short and J 7 bases short, with 9 bases between. Germline assignment: CDR1 SGHNT and CDR2 YENEEA. The variable domain in full, completed from reference TRBV11-3 and TRBJ1-6, reads EAGVVQSPRYKIIEKKQPVAFWCNPISGHNTLYWYLQNLGQGPELLIRYENEEAVDDSQLPKDRFSAERLKGVDSTLKIQPAELGDSAVYLCASSRMANSPLHFGNGTRLTVT.